This TCR beta chain stems from a study of shared clonotypes between healthy human individuals. Sequencing used immunoSEQ multiplex PCR; TCRdb keeps in-frame clones, though not all of them. The table includes 1,500,000 or so clones, about 96% detected once. The clonotype originates from a man aged 25-45 years in good health. Input material: naive CD4+ T cells sorted from blood. Sample subset: CD45RA+ positively selected.

This CDR3 is CASSLGVGTGGGETQYF. The CDR3 nucleotides are TGTGCCAGCAGCTTAGGGGTCGGGACAGGGGGCGGGGAGACCCAGTACTTC. The rearrangement links TRBV11-1 to TRBJ2-5; 12 bases map to TRBD1. With V trimmed by 1 base and J by 5 bases, 8 bases remained unmatched. This CDR3 is built from 17 residues. CDR1 and CDR2 from the germline V gene are SGHAT and FQDESV (reference sequence).